One and the same sample provided the 22 T cell receptor beta chains below, sequenced in a study of spatial heterogeneity in lung cancer. TCRdb re-derived calls from the 5' RACE reads in MiXCR, one entry per CDR3 protein. The sample records more than 80,000 distinct CDR3 sequences, roughly 12% being singletons. The time point denotes: sample taken at primary tumor resection. The input for sequencing was PBMCs, taken at surgery. The origin of the receptors is a male donor with early-stage non-small cell lung cancer.

This clonotype turned up a few times. V and J are TRBV6-1 and TRBJ2-5, with D possibly being TRBD2 (5 bases). Germline values: CDR1 MNHNS, CDR2 SASEGT. V lost 6 bases, J lost 4 bases, and 12 bases lay in between. This CDR3 comprises 13 residues. The CDR3 sequence is CASRGSGLETQYF. As DNA, the CDR3 is TGTGCCAGCAGAGGATCGGGATTAGAGACCCAGTACTTC.

This clonotype was recorded a few times. The J gene is TRBJ2-5, the V gene TRBV7-2; 12 nucleotides line up with TRBD2. This CDR3 contains 15 residues. The germline CDR1 and CDR2 sequences are SGHTA and FQGNSA. The ends lost 4 bases at V and 6 bases at J; junction bases unmatched: 6. CDR3 amino acids: CASSSASGGAKTQYF. CDR3 coding DNA: TGTGCCAGCAGCTCGGCTAGCGGGGGGGCTAAGACCCAGTACTTC.

This clonotype was seen only a few times. Here the CDR3 reads CASSQVRASAPYNEQFF. CDR3 bases: TGTGCCAGCAGCCAAGTAAGGGCTAGCGCACCCTACAATGAGCAGTTCTTC. The chain recombines TRBV4-2 with TRBJ2-1; possible D gene TRBD2, 6 bases. Trimming took 1 base from V and 2 from J, leaving 15 bases between them. CDR3 length equals 17 residues. Germline V gives CDR1 LGHNA, CDR2 YNFKEQ.

This clonotype was counted between two and nine times. The rearrangement joins TRBV12-3 or TRBV12-4 to TRBJ2-1; 8 bases map to TRBD2. The V and J ends lost 6 bases and 7 bases, in that order; junction bases with no gene match: 5. CDR3 length: 13 residues. DNA for the CDR3: TGTGCCAGCAGCCGGGAGGGCCGGAATGAGCAGTTCTTC. Translated, it gives CASSREGRNEQFF.

J is TRBJ1-1 and V is TRBV6-2 or TRBV6-3; D is ambiguous. The CDR3 spans 18 residues. Germline CDR1 MNHEY, CDR2 SVGEGT. V shed 2 bases and J shed 3 bases, with 22 bases lying between them. The CDR3 region has the DNA TGTGCCAGCAGTTACCCGTACTTGGTAGGAGAGGGCGACACTGAAGCTTTCTTT. It is translated as CASSYPYLVGEGDTEAFF.

This clonotype has at least ten counts. The CDR3 reads CASSSSGRADTQYF. DNA for the CDR3: TGCGCCAGCAGCTCCAGCGGGAGGGCCGATACGCAGTATTTT. The chain links TRBV5-1 to TRBJ2-3, with 10 bases lining up with TRBD2. Germline V lookup: CDR1 SGHRS, CDR2 YFSETQ. This CDR3 comprises 14 residues. V dropped 3 bases and J dropped 6; count of bases not matched to a gene: 4.

There are a few counts of this clonotype. The V gene is TRBV6-6, the J gene TRBJ2-7, with TRBD1 identical over 8 bases. V was pared by 7 bases and J by 5 bases, with 4 bases of the junction left unmatched. Germline CDR1 and CDR2: MNHNY and SVGAGI (reference sequence). This CDR3 has 12 residues. This CDR3 is CASTDRVHEQYF. In DNA form, the CDR3 reads TGTGCCAGCACGGACAGGGTCCACGAGCAGTACTTC.

This clonotype was seen ten or more times. CDR3 nucleotides: TGTGCCAGCAGCTTAATTGGAACGAAAGAGACCCAGTACTTC. Translated: CASSLIGTKETQYF. The chain carries TRBV11-2 and TRBJ2-5; D is uncertain. The V and J ends lost 2 bases and 3 bases respectively, with 10 bases between them. The CDR3 runs 14 residues. Germline CDR1 is SGHAT and CDR2 is FQNNGV. Full variable domain (rest looked up from reference TRBV11-2 and TRBJ2-5): EAGVAQSPRYKIIEKRQSVAFWCNPISGHATLYWYQQILGQGPKLLIQFQNNGVVDDSQLPKDRFSAERLKGVDSTLKIQPAKLEDSAVYLCASSLIGTKETQYFGPGTRLLVL.

This chain uses TRBV5-3 with TRBJ2-3; weak D call: TRBD1 (6 bases). TRBV5-3 is sorted into the ORF group, with uncertain function. V shed 9 bases and J shed 4 bases, with 12 bases lying between them. CDR3 length: 12 amino acids. The CDR3 DNA reads as TGTGCCATAGGGGGTTCGGCAGATACGCAGTATTTT. Residues: CAIGGSADTQYF.

This sequence joins TRBV29-1 and TRBJ1-1; 8 bases are shared with TRBD1. CDR1 and CDR2 (germline): SQVTM, ANQGSEA. The CDR3 is made up of 14 amino acids. V was clipped by 4 bases and J by 0 bases; unmatched bases: 4. The CDR3 sequence is CSVGTGRMNTEAFF. The CDR3 DNA sequence: TGCAGCGTTGGGACAGGGAGGATGAACACTGAAGCTTTCTTT.

This clonotype showed up many times. J is TRBJ2-7 and V is TRBV11-1, with D tentatively TRBD1 (5 bases). The germline V and J ends were trimmed by 3 bases and 0 bases, with 12 bases remaining between them. Germline V lookup: CDR1 SGHAT, CDR2 FQDESV (reference sequence). This CDR3 comprises 15 residues. The CDR3 DNA is TGTGCCAGCAGCTTTTATTGGGGCAGCTCCTACGAGCAGTACTTC. Its protein product is CASSFYWGSSYEQYF.

The gene calls are TRBV30 and TRBJ2-1; D is undetermined. This CDR3 spans 12 amino acids. The germline V and J ends were trimmed by 0 bases and 4 bases, with 4 bases remaining between them. Germline V gene sequence: CDR1 GTSNPN, CDR2 SVGIG (reference sequence). The CDR3 region is CAWSVRYNEQFF. As DNA, the CDR3 is TGTGCCTGGAGTGTACGATACAATGAGCAGTTCTTC.

In its sample, this clonotype was seen a few times. The chain recombines TRBV6-2 or TRBV6-3 with TRBJ1-5; TRBD1 matches at 7 bases. After removal of 6 bases from V and 1 base from J, the junction contained 9 bases not matched to a gene. Per the germline V gene, CDR1 is MNHEY and CDR2 is SVGEGT. This CDR3 spans 16 amino acids. The CDR3 loop is CASRRTGTRSNQPQHF. The CDR3 region has the DNA TGTGCCAGCAGAAGGACAGGTACGAGGAGCAATCAGCCCCAGCATTTT.

In its sample, this clonotype was seen a few times. The J gene is TRBJ2-7, the V gene TRBV5-1; D gene uncertain. There are 12 residues in the CDR3. V lost 0 bases to trimming and J lost 2 bases, with 3 bases between them. Germline V gene sequence: CDR1 SGHRS, CDR2 YFSETQ. The CDR3 DNA reads as TGCGCCAGCAGCTTGGAGCCCTACGAGCAGTACTTC. This gives the protein CASSLEPYEQYF.

The genes are TRBV6-5 and TRBJ1-3; D remains ambiguous. Trimming shortened V by 5 bases and J by 0 bases, and 8 bases separated the two germline ends. The CDR3 covers 14 residues. Per germline, CDR1 MNHEY and CDR2 SVGAGI. The CDR3 DNA reads TGTGCCAGCAGTGCGGGGAGCTCTGGAAACACCATATATTTT. Translating it yields CASSAGSSGNTIYF.

This clonotype occurred many times. This chain links TRBV5-1 with TRBJ1-6; unclear D gene. Germline values: CDR1 SGHRS, CDR2 YFSETQ. The CDR3 contains 15 residues. Trimming stripped 4 bases from V and 5 bases from J, with 13 bases between. This CDR3 reads CASSPDRTNNSPLHF. The CDR3 DNA is TGCGCCAGCAGCCCCGACCGAACTAATAATTCACCCCTCCACTTT.

This clonotype has ten or more counts. V usage is TRBV20-1 and J usage is TRBJ2-5; 7 nucleotides match TRBD2. This CDR3 contains 13 residues. Germline V gene sequence: CDR1 DFQATT, CDR2 SNEGSKA (reference sequence). Trimming took 3 bases from V and 5 from J; bases not matched to a gene: 6. CDR3 nucleotides: TGCAGTGCTAGGTGGGAGGGCCGCGAGACCCAGTACTTC. Translation: CSARWEGRETQYF.

V and J are TRBV7-8 and TRBJ2-7; 9 bases line up with TRBD1. V was clipped by 4 bases and J by 5 bases; unmatched bases: 9. The CDR3 is 15 amino acids. Germline CDR1 SGHVS, CDR2 FQNEAQ. CDR3 amino acids: CASSSRGTGYDEQYF. In nucleotides, the CDR3 is TGTGCCAGCAGCTCGAGGGGGACAGGGTACGACGAGCAGTACTTC.

This clonotype came up many times. The chain combines TRBV5-1 with TRBJ2-3; 7 bases match TRBD2. This CDR3 region has 13 residues. V trimming: 5 bases; J trimming: 0 bases; junction bases outside the gene matches: 0. Per the germline V gene, CDR1 is SGHRS and CDR2 is YFSETQ. CDR3 sequence: CASSSGSTDTQYF. The CDR3 DNA is TGCGCCAGCAGTAGCGGGAGCACAGATACGCAGTATTTT. The full variable domain, its missing parts supplied by reference TRBV5-1 and TRBJ2-3, is KAGVTQTPRYLIKTRGQQVTLSCSPISGHRSVSWYQQTPGQGLQFLFEYFSETQRNKGNFPGRFSGRQFSNSRSEMNVSTLELGDSALYLCASSSGSTDTQYFGPGTRLTVL.

This clonotype was observed a few times. The gene calls are TRBV6-2 or TRBV6-3 and TRBJ2-7; 7 bases agree with TRBD2. The V and J ends lost 6 bases and 4 bases, in that order; junction bases with no gene match: 9. The CDR3 runs to 14 residues. The germline V gene encodes CDR1 MNHEY and CDR2 SVGEGT. The CDR3 sequence is CASSHLRERYEQYF. CDR3 DNA: TGTGCCAGCAGCCACCTGCGGGAGAGATACGAGCAGTACTTC.

J is TRBJ2-1 and V is TRBV24-1; D not resolved. The V gene's germline CDR1 is KGHDR and CDR2 SFDVKD. V gave up 2 bases and J gave up 1 base, with 11 bases separating them. This CDR3 contains 16 residues. This CDR3 is CATSDSGGSSYNEQFF. CDR3 nucleotides: TGTGCCACCAGTGATTCTGGCGGCAGTTCCTACAATGAGCAGTTCTTC.

In this sample, this clonotype turned up many times. The V gene is TRBV2, the J gene TRBJ2-7, with 10 bases that match TRBD1. Germline V gene sequence: CDR1 SNHLY, CDR2 FYNNEI. This CDR3 has 13 residues. With 7 bases clipped from V and 4 bases from J, the junction kept 4 bases outside the gene matches. The DNA of the CDR3 is TGTGCCAGCAAGACAGGGGGCTTTTACGAGCAGTACTTC. Amino acid sequence: CASKTGGFYEQYF.